These 10 T cell receptor beta chains were all obtained from the same sample, sequenced in a study of Graves' ophthalmopathy and Graves' hyperthyroidism. The authors amplified TCR beta CDR3 regions from RNA transcripts. An opening RT-PCR round employed HTBI primers and preceded a second-round multiplex PCR. TCRdb recomputed calls from the multiplex PCR reads with MiXCR, one row per CDR3 protein. The sample records around 1.1 million distinct CDR3 sequences, about 38% being singletons. The sequenced sample was peripheral blood or thyroid tissue (not recorded which). These receptors came from an adult man with Graves' hyperthyroidism.

This chain links TRBV29-1 with TRBJ1-2; D possibly corresponds to TRBD1 (5 bases). V was shortened by 7 bases and J by 5 bases, with 14 bases between the two germline ends. The length of the CDR3 is 12 residues. Germline V gives CDR1 SQVTM, CDR2 ANQGSEA. The CDR3 sequence: CSARGDLYGYTF. The CDR3 nucleotides are TGCAGCGCAAGGGGCGACCTGTATGGCTACACCTTC.

In the case of this clonotype: One end of the junction varies from germline; a read error may be responsible. The CDR3 bases are TGTGCCAGCAGTGCTTTGGCCATGAACACTGAAGCTTTCTTC. Translating gives CASSALAMNTEAFF. The rearrangement uses TRBV11-2 and TRBJ1-1; the D is unclear. The CDR3 covers 14 residues. CDR1 is SGHAT and CDR2 is FQNNGV in the germline V gene.

This clonotype has a count of ten or more. The rearrangement uses TRBV19 and TRBJ1-5; 7 bases are shared with TRBD1. Germline CDR1 is LNHDA and CDR2 is SQIVND (reference sequence). The CDR3 length is 15 residues. After removal of 5 bases from V and 5 bases from J, the junction contained 9 bases not matched to a gene. The CDR3 sequence is CASSPRDSSYQPQHF. The CDR3 coding sequence is TGTGCCAGTAGTCCCCGGGACAGCTCATATCAGCCCCAGCATTTT.

This clonotype was seen repeatedly, ten times or more. The rearrangement links TRBV29-1 to TRBJ1-4; D not resolved. Germline-derived CDR1 and CDR2 are SQVTM and ANQGSEA. The CDR3 has 13 amino acids. V lost 4 bases and J 5 bases, leaving 11 bases between the germline ends. CDR3 DNA sequence: TGCAGCGTTGGGCAGGCAAGGAATGAAAAACTGTTTTTT. Its translation is CSVGQARNEKLFF.

The chain has TRBV10-3 and TRBJ2-7, with TRBD1 identical over 12 bases. With V trimmed by 6 bases and J by 6 bases, 12 bases remained unmatched. There are 16 residues in the CDR3. From germline, CDR1 is ENHRY and CDR2 SYGVKD. DNA for the CDR3: TGTGCCATCAGGTACACCGCCGGGACAGGGGGCCTCGAGCAGTACTTC. Translated: CAIRYTAGTGGLEQYF.

V and J are TRBV7-3 and TRBJ2-2; TRBD2 aligns across 11 bases. The CDR3 length is 19 residues. Germline CDR1 and CDR2: SGHTA and FQGTGA. V dropped 1 base and J dropped 2; count of bases not matched to a gene: 9. CDR3 bases: TGTGCCAGCAGCTTAAGGACCGGGACTAGCGGTTATAACACCGGGGAGCTGTTTTTT. It encodes CASSLRTGTSGYNTGELFF.

This rearrangement joins TRBV2 to TRBJ2-7; possible D gene TRBD2, 5 bases. CDR1 and CDR2 from the germline V gene are SNHLY and FYNNEI. The V end was cut by 5 bases, the J end by 3 bases, with 11 bases between. The CDR3 runs 13 residues. The CDR3, as DNA: TGTGCCAGCAGTTTCCGGGGATACTACGAGCAGTACTTC. Translation gives CASSFRGYYEQYF.

This clonotype has more than one count but fewer than ten. The chain carries TRBV25-1 and TRBJ2-7, with 10 bases that match TRBD1. The CDR3 loop spans 14 amino acids. Germline assignment: CDR1 MGHDK and CDR2 SYGVNS. V lost 11 bases to trimming and J lost 3 bases; unmatched junction nucleotides: 10. The CDR3 here is CAAGTGQGRYEQYF. The CDR3 DNA reads as TGTGCCGCAGGCACGGGACAGGGGCGCTACGAGCAGTACTTC.

The CDR3 nucleotides read TGCGCCAGCAGCCAAGAAGTTCGGGTCGCCTACGAGCAGTACTTC. It is translated as CASSQEVRVAYEQYF. The chain joins TRBV4-3 to TRBJ2-7, with no clear D. The CDR3 loop spans 15 amino acids. The germline V and J ends were trimmed by 0 bases and 2 bases, with 11 bases remaining between them. Germline values: CDR1 LGHNA, CDR2 YSLEER.

The rearrangement uses TRBV10-3 and TRBJ1-5, with a tentative D call TRBD1 (5 bases). Germline lookup yields CDR1 ENHRY and CDR2 SYGVKD. The CDR3 sequence is 14 residues long. CDR3 sequence (DNA): TGTGCTAGAAAGGCTCAGGGAAGAGGGCAGCCCCAGCATTTT. Protein product: CARKAQGRGQPQHF.